These 3 T cell receptor beta chains share one sample of origin, sequenced in a study of Graves' ophthalmopathy and Graves' hyperthyroidism. Beta-chain TCR CDR3 regions were amplified from RNA transcripts. First-round RT-PCR used HTBI primers; second-round multiplex PCR followed. TCRdb recomputed calls from the multiplex PCR reads with MiXCR, one row per CDR3 protein. This table holds about 620,000 distinct CDR3 sequences, approximately 22% found once. Sequenced sample: peripheral blood. These receptors all stem from a woman between 18 and 29 years old with stable Graves' hyperthyroidism. Some clones in this sample may be carry-over from other donors' samples.

This chain joins TRBV20-1 and TRBJ2-6, with D uncertain. Germline V gene data show CDR1 as DFQATT and CDR2 as SNEGSKA (reference sequence). The V end lost 3 bases, the J end lost 1 base, and 10 bases lay between the germline ends. This CDR3 is 15 amino acids long. DNA of the CDR3: TGCAGTGCTAGTCCAGAGATTTCTGGGGCCAACGTCCTGACTTTC. Translated: CSASPEISGANVLTF.

The chain is built from TRBV12-3 or TRBV12-4 and TRBJ2-5; TRBD2 agrees at 13 bases. V lost 0 bases to trimming and J lost 0 bases; unmatched junction nucleotides: 4. This CDR3 is built from 18 residues. The CDR3 nucleotides are TGTGCCAGCAGTTTAGCAGAGACTAGCGGGAGGCACCAAGAGACCCAGTACTTC. Its protein product is CASSLAETSGRHQETQYF.

This clonotype has a count of ten or more. A much larger clone lies one base from this, so it may be a read error. The chain carries TRBV6-5 and TRBJ2-7; D might be TRBD2 (6 bases). Germline assignment: CDR1 MNHEY and CDR2 SVGAGI. V gave up 2 bases and J gave up 1 base, with 9 bases separating them. The CDR3 extends over 14 amino acids. CDR3 amino acids: CASSYRDLSYEQYF. The DNA for the CDR3 is TGTGCCAGCAGTTACCGGGACTTATCCTACGAGCAGTACTTC.